This T cell receptor (beta chain) is drawn from a study of CD8+ T cells in alopecia areata (dated by TCRdb to the late 2010s). Looking at the study overall: Female C3H/HeJ recipients, about 7-10 weeks old, were grafted with skin from C3H/HeJ donors with spontaneous alopecia (roughly 6-13 months old). Clonality in the scalp was compared among normal scalp (n=4), patchy alopecia areata scalp (n=8), and alopecia totalis/universalis scalp (n=8). TCRbeta CDR3 regions were amplified by immunoSEQ multiplex PCR using 35 Vbeta forward and 13 Jbeta reverse primers. RNA was obtained with the PAXgene miRNA kit for fixed scalp, the miRNeasy kit for PBMCs, and the RNeasy kit for mouse skin. In both human patients and the C3H/HeJ mouse model, the study applied high-throughput TCRbeta sequencing to look at T cell clonal expansion in alopecia areata. On the human side, TCRbeta sequencing was run on scalp tissue and on sorted CD4+ and CD8+ peripheral blood T cells from healthy controls and from alopecia areata patients with either patchy or totalis/universalis disease. The paper as a whole reports these results and caveats: Compared with normal scalp, lesional scalp, particularly in alopecia totalis/universalis, had higher clonality and more expanded CD8+ clones, which suggests antigenic drive. Unlike mouse skin, which is dominated by gammadelta T cells, normal human skin has resident alphabeta T cells that are also sequenced, and this complicates analysis of the scalp TCR repertoire. Shared TCR sequences between patients were less evident than in mice, which may be partly attributable to HLA diversity in the patient population.

The library relied on the immunoSEQ multiplex PCR assay. RNA was extracted from all samples and reverse transcribed into cDNA, which served as template for TCR sequencing. First-strand cDNA was synthesized using SuperScript III with a 2:1 mix of oligo-dT and random hexamers. A synthetic immune receptor repertoire was used to gauge amplification bias, and whatever bias remained was removed computationally. Libraries were sequenced on Illumina HiSeq using 60 bp reads that covered the CDR3 and were read from J toward V. The study's own analysis went as follows. Raw reads were preprocessed for error removal, and CDR3 was defined according to IMGT conventions as running from the conserved cysteine to phenylalanine. Clonality was computed by normalizing Shannon entropy by log2 of the number of productive unique TCRs and subtracting the result from 1. Whether each scalp clone was CD4 or CD8 was inferred by checking scalp TCRbeta sequences against the CD4 and CD8 repertoires from sorted blood. Drawn from immuneACCESS, this table holds only the in-frame rearrangements with V and J called that TCRdb kept. Clones are partly lost; checked studies trace under half to an unresolved V gene and leave the rest unexplained. V, J and clone size are those of that table, while D and trimming were read from the DNA. The sample records 270,000 or so clones, none occurring a single time. Jointly, the top ten make up more than 0.95% of the sample.

Points on this clone: Its recognized antigen is unknown. In this entry, gene names and germline sequences are mouse ones. The CDR3 end lies 4 residues beyond the end of the read and is filled in from the germline J gene.

Cells from pooled mouse cutaneous lymph nodes were stained for CD4, CD8alpha, NKG2D, NKG2ACE and other markers and then sorted on a BD Influx. The CDR3 spans 14 residues, from the cysteine through the phenylalanine. The DNA has 30 bases, all within the CDR3, and is read from base 1. Deletion took 1 base off V and 0 bases off J, with a span of 7 bases between the germline ends. The germline V gene (reference sequence) provides CDR1 FNHDT and CDR2 SITEND. The V gene is TRBV19 and the J gene is TRBJ1-1; a tentative D call is TRBD1 (6 bases match). This clonotype was sampled from a C3H/HeJ mouse with alopecia areata. This strain of mice has MHC haplotype H2-k. The sequencing sample was made of CD4+ T cells sorted from a lymph node. This receptor carries the CDR3 CASSIRGTNTEVFF. CDR3 bases read: TGTGCCAGCAGTATAAGGGGGACAAACACA.